These T cell receptor beta chains were read from a single sample in a study of blood T cell repertoires in COVID-19. Repertoires were generated with immunoSEQ multiplex PCR, while TCRdb's copy carries only in-frame clones and drops some. The sample holds approximately 170,000 clones; more than 75% are singletons and the top ten take roughly 5%. Input material: peripheral blood. All receptors come from a man aged 18 to 30 with COVID-19, enrolled during active disease. CDR3s include the opening cysteine and the closing phenylalanine or tryptophan. D genes are given only for firm matches. The listing skips clone size in some rows; elsewhere it reads once, few, many or a size class.

v_call,j_call,d_call,clone_size,cdr3_nt,cdr3_aa
TRBV12-3/TRBV12-4,TRBJ1-6,TRBD1,.,TGTGCCAGCAGACAGGGGCCCAATTCACCCCTCCACTTT,CASRQGPNSPLHF
TRBV30,TRBJ1-1,TRBD1,.,TGTGCCTGGACGGGACAGGGGATTTTTTTCTTT,CAWTGQGIFFF
TRBV10-2,TRBJ2-7,.,.,TGCGCCAGCAGTGGGCAGGGGCCGTACTACGAGCAGTACTTC,CASSGQGPYYEQYF
TRBV28,TRBJ2-4,TRBD1,.,TGTGCCAGCAGCCCCCTAAGACAGGGGACCTATCTAGCCAAAAACATTCAGTACTTC,CASSPLRQGTYLAKNIQYF
TRBV28,TRBJ1-5,TRBD1,.,TGTGCCAGCAGTTCTCCCGAACAGGGGGGAAGTAATCAGCCCCAGCATTTT,CASSSPEQGGSNQPQHF
TRBV7-9,TRBJ2-2,TRBD2,.,TGTGCCAGCAGCTCGACGGGAGGGGGGACCGGGGAGCTGTTTTTT,CASSSTGGGTGELFF
TRBV11-2,TRBJ2-1,TRBD2,.,TGTGCCAGCAGCTTAGAGGGCTGGCTAGCGGCGAGAAGGGATGAGCAGTTCTTC,CASSLEGWLAARRDEQFF
TRBV14,TRBJ2-1,.,.,TGTGCCAGCAGCCGCCTCAGGGGTTTCCAGCAGTTCTTC,CASSRLRGFQQFF
TRBV28,TRBJ1-2,.,.,TGTGCCAGCAGCCCCATCGAGGCTCGGGGGGGCTACACCTTC,CASSPIEARGGYTF
TRBV4-1,TRBJ1-1,TRBD1,.,TGCGCCAGCAGCCAGGCCCGGACAGGGCGGTCCACTGAAGCTTTCTTT,CASSQARTGRSTEAFF
TRBV7-2,TRBJ2-7,.,once,TGTGCCAGCAGCTTAAGAGCCAGGGGAAACGAGCAGTACTTC,CASSLRARGNEQYF
TRBV6-2/TRBV6-3,TRBJ1-3,.,.,TGTGCCAGCAGCCCCCTACAGTCGCGCTCTGGAAACACCATATATTTT,CASSPLQSRSGNTIYF
TRBV27,TRBJ2-3,TRBD2,.,TGTGCCAGCAGTTCGGGACTAGCGAGAGGGGGCACAGATACGCAGTATTTT,CASSSGLARGGTDTQYF
TRBV24-1,TRBJ1-2,.,.,TGTGCCACCAGTGATCCGACAGCTAACTATGGCTACACCTTC,CATSDPTANYGYTF
TRBV11-2,TRBJ2-1,TRBD2,few,TGTGCCACCGGGGAGGGCCTTCGGAACAATGAGCAGTTCTTC,CATGEGLRNNEQFF
TRBV13,TRBJ2-3,TRBD2,.,TGTGCCAGCAGCTCCCGACTAGCGGCTAGCACAGATACGCAGTATTTT,CASSSRLAASTDTQYF
TRBV28,TRBJ1-2,TRBD1,once,TGTGCCAGCAGTTTAAGGGTTGTAGGGGGCCAGGGCTACACCTTC,CASSLRVVGGQGYTF
TRBV5-1,TRBJ2-3,TRBD1,.,TGCGCCAGCAGCTTAGGGACAGGGAGAGGGGGAGATACGCAGTATTTT,CASSLGTGRGGDTQYF
TRBV6-6,TRBJ2-7,.,.,TGTGCCAGCAGTTATAGGGACTTATCCTACGAGCAGTACTTC,CASSYRDLSYEQYF
TRBV28,TRBJ2-7,.,.,TGTGCCAGCAGTTTCTCTGAGTCCTACGAGCAGTACTTC,CASSFSESYEQYF
TRBV9,TRBJ2-1,TRBD2,.,TGTGCCAGCGGGCAGGAGCGGGGAAATGAGCAGTTCTTC,CASGQERGNEQFF
TRBV19,TRBJ1-2,.,once,TGTGCCAGTAGTAGTGGGACAAGGGGCTACACCTTC,CASSSGTRGYTF
TRBV3-1/TRBV3-2,TRBJ1-2,.,.,TGTGCCAGCAGCCAGCCCCCCGGGACTGGGGGCTACACCTTC,CASSQPPGTGGYTF
TRBV12-1,TRBJ2-1,.,.,TGTGCCAGCAGCTCAAGGACTAGCGGGAGGAATGAGCAGTTCTTC,CASSSRTSGRNEQFF
TRBV28,TRBJ2-1,TRBD2,.,TGTGCCAGCAGTTCACAACTCCCGGGACTAGCGGGAGATCGCTACAATGAGCAGTTCTTC,CASSSQLPGLAGDRYNEQFF
TRBV27,TRBJ1-4,.,.,TGTGCCAGCAGTCTAAACCATGCAACTAATGAAAAACTGCTTTTT,CASSLNHATNEKLLF
TRBV27,TRBJ1-2,.,.,TGTGCCAGCAGTCAAGGGGTTGCCTATGGCTACACCTTC,CASSQGVAYGYTF
TRBV4-1,TRBJ2-1,TRBD2,once,TGCGCCAGCAGCCAACTTAGACTAGCGGGAGGTTCAGGAGAGCAGTTCTTC,CASSQLRLAGGSGEQFF
TRBV5-4,TRBJ2-6,.,.,TGTGCCAGCAGCCTCCACTTATCTGGGGCCAACGTCCTGACTTTC,CASSLHLSGANVLTF
TRBV7-2,TRBJ1-2,.,.,TGTGCCAGCAGCCCATTTTATGGCTACACCTTC,CASSPFYGYTF
TRBV2,TRBJ2-2,.,.,TGTGCCAGCAATCGGGATTCCACCGGGGAGCTGTTTTTT,CASNRDSTGELFF
TRBV4-3,TRBJ1-1,.,.,TGCGCCAGCAGCCAAGATGGGGGAGGAAACACTGAAGCTTTCTTT,CASSQDGGGNTEAFF
TRBV11-2,TRBJ1-2,TRBD1,.,TGTGCCAGCAGCTTTTTCCCGGGGACAGGGGACTATGGCTACACCTTC,CASSFFPGTGDYGYTF
TRBV5-6,TRBJ2-1,TRBD2,.,TGTGCCAGCAGCTTGGGTTGGGCTAGCGGGAGGGTACTATACAATGAGCAGTTCTTC,CASSLGWASGRVLYNEQFF
TRBV11-2,TRBJ2-7,TRBD2,.,TGTGCCAGCAGCTTAGGGGCCGTGCCACTAGCGGTTAGCTCCTACGAGCAGTACTTC,CASSLGAVPLAVSSYEQYF
TRBV10-3,TRBJ2-5,.,.,TGTGCCATCAGTGAAACGGGACTGACAACTTTACTAACCCAGTACTTC,CAISETGLTTLLTQYF
TRBV2,TRBJ1-1,TRBD1,.,TGTGCCAGCAGTGGGCAGGGGGTTCTTTACACTGAAGCTTTCTTT,CASSGQGVLYTEAFF
TRBV7-3,TRBJ2-1,TRBD2,once,TGTGCCAGCAGCTTAGGACTAGAAAGGGGCAATGAGCAGTTCTTC,CASSLGLERGNEQFF
TRBV5-4,TRBJ2-2,TRBD2,.,TGTGCCAGCAGCTCCTCGGGGGGAGTCGGGGAGCTGTTTTTT,CASSSSGGVGELFF
TRBV30,TRBJ1-3,TRBD1,.,TGTGCCTGGAGTACCCCTTCTACAGGGGGTGGAAACACCATATATTTT,CAWSTPSTGGGNTIYF
TRBV27,TRBJ2-7,.,.,TGTGCCAGCAGTTCGGCTACGGGTGTTTTCTACGAGCAGTACTTC,CASSSATGVFYEQYF
TRBV10-3,TRBJ2-7,.,few,TGTGCCATCAGTGAGTCGGCATCCTACGAGCAGTACTTC,CAISESASYEQYF
TRBV4-1,TRBJ2-2,TRBD1,.,TGCGCCAGCAGCCAGGGAATCTTTCCACAGGGGCAATTGGCCGGGGAGCTGTTTTTT,CASSQGIFPQGQLAGELFF
TRBV7-6,TRBJ1-6,.,.,TGTGCCAGCAGTCTATTTCCGGAGGTTGATAATTCACCCCTCCACTTT,CASSLFPEVDNSPLHF